The next 32 T cell receptor beta chains were all read from a single sample in a study of blood T cell repertoires in COVID-19. Sequencing used immunoSEQ multiplex PCR; TCRdb keeps in-frame clones, though not all of them. This sample has about 490,000 clones, with approximately 83% found just once. The sample comprised peripheral blood. These receptors originate from a human donor in a cohort sampled during active COVID-19.

The chain couples TRBV9 to TRBJ2-5, with 8 bases fitting TRBD2. The CDR3 contains 15 residues. CDR1 is SGDLS, CDR2 YYNGEE, per germline. With V trimmed by 0 bases and J by 2 bases, 3 bases remained unmatched. This chain's CDR3 is CASSVVAGTQETQYF. In DNA form, the CDR3 reads TGTGCCAGCAGCGTAGTAGCGGGAACACAAGAGACCCAGTACTTC.

The chain combines TRBV5-1 with TRBJ1-1; no clear D. V was clipped by 2 bases and J by 4 bases, with 9 bases between them. The germline CDR1 and CDR2 sequences are SGHRS and YFSETQ. The length of the CDR3 is 13 residues. The CDR3 is CASSFTEGTEAFF. CDR3 nucleotides: TGCGCCAGCAGCTTCACGGAGGGCACTGAAGCTTTCTTT.

J is TRBJ1-2 and V is TRBV18; the D is unclear. CDR1 KGHSH and CDR2 LQKENI come from the germline V gene. CDR3 length equals 15 residues. V was pared by 6 bases and J by 0 bases, with 14 bases between. CDR3 sequence: CASSQTTGANYGYTF. In DNA, the CDR3 is TGTGCCAGCTCTCAAACGACTGGAGCTAACTATGGCTACACCTTC.

This rearrangement joins TRBV19 to TRBJ2-3, with TRBD1 matching 7 bases. V gave up 7 bases and J gave up 3 bases; unmatched junction bases: 10. Per germline, CDR1 LNHDA and CDR2 SQIVND (reference sequence). CDR3 length: 15 amino acids. CDR3 sequence: CASTPGQVRTDTQYF. The CDR3 coding sequence is TGTGCCAGTACTCCTGGACAGGTCCGGACAGATACGCAGTATTTT.

The chain recombines TRBV7-3 with TRBJ1-2, with 8 bases that match TRBD1. The J segment lost 5 bases and the V segment lost 4 bases, leaving 3 bases of the junction unmatched. CDR1 is SGHTA and CDR2 is FQGTGA in the germline V gene. The CDR3 totals 13 residues. The CDR3 sequence is CASSSDRVYGYTF. DNA of the CDR3: TGTGCCAGCAGCTCGGACAGGGTTTATGGCTACACCTTC.

The V call is TRBV7-9, the J call TRBJ2-3; 9 positions match TRBD2. CDR1 SEHNR and CDR2 FQNEAQ come from the germline V gene (reference sequence). This CDR3 is built from 15 residues. The J segment lost 4 bases and the V segment lost 5 bases, leaving 7 bases of the junction unmatched. The CDR3: CASSLSGRRPDTQYF. The CDR3 DNA is TGTGCCAGCAGCCTTAGCGGGAGACGGCCAGATACGCAGTATTTT.

V gene TRBV30 combines with J gene TRBJ2-1, with 12 nucleotides matching TRBD2. J was trimmed by 4 bases and V by 5 bases; bases with no gene match: 6. Germline CDR1 reads GTSNPN; CDR2 reads SVGIG (reference sequence). This CDR3 is 15 amino acids long. The CDR3 loop reads CAWGPGLAGYNEQFF. The DNA of the CDR3 is TGTGCCTGGGGGCCGGGACTAGCGGGTTACAATGAGCAGTTCTTC. Together with reference TRBV30 and TRBJ2-1, the CDR3 gives the full variable domain: SQTIHQWPATLVQPVGSPLSLECTVEGTSNPNLYWYRQAAGRGLQLLFYSVGIGQISSEVPQNLSASRPQDRQFILSSKKLLLSDSGFYLCAWGPGLAGYNEQFFGPGTRLTVL.

The genes are TRBV7-2 and TRBJ2-1, with TRBD1 identical over 9 bases. Germline V gene lookup returns CDR1 SGHTA and CDR2 FQGNSA. With 6 bases clipped from V and 0 bases from J, the junction kept 6 bases outside the gene matches. The CDR3 is 16 residues long. CDR3 bases: TGTGCCAGCAGGGGAGGGACAGGGAGCTCCTACAATGAGCAGTTCTTC. Amino acid sequence: CASRGGTGSSYNEQFF.

The CDR3 nucleotides read TGTGCCAGCAGTTTCTTGGGCACAGACATGAACACTGAAGCTTTCTTT. It is translated as CASSFLGTDMNTEAFF. V and J are TRBV28 and TRBJ1-1; D is unclear. The CDR3 totals 16 residues. CDR1 is MDHEN, CDR2 SYDVKM, per germline. Trimming pared 3 bases from V and 0 bases from J, leaving 14 bases between. Full variable domain (outside the CDR3, taken from reference TRBV28 and TRBJ1-1): DVKVTQSSRYLVKRTGEKVFLECVQDMDHENMFWYRQDPGLGLRLIYFSYDVKMKEKGDIPEGYSVSREKKERFSLILESASTNQTSMYLCASSFLGTDMNTEAFFGQGTRLTVV.

The chain's CDR3 is CASSYLADSTDTQYF. CDR3 DNA sequence: TGCGCCAGCAGCTACTTAGCGGATAGCACAGATACGCAGTATTTT. The rearrangement links TRBV5-1 to TRBJ2-3; D possibly corresponds to TRBD2 (6 bases). Trimming took off 3 bases at V and 0 bases at J, with 11 bases between the two ends. The CDR3 consists of 15 residues. Looked up from germline, CDR1 is SGHRS and CDR2 is YFSETQ.

The chain employs TRBV3-1 (or the pseudogene TRBV3-2) and TRBJ2-7; possible D gene TRBD2, 6 bases. The V gene lost 4 bases and the J gene lost 3 bases, with 13 bases spanning the gap. This CDR3 has 14 residues. Germline CDR1 and CDR2: LGHDT and YNNKEL (reference sequence). The CDR3 here is CASSPLSGNYEQYF. The CDR3 DNA reads as TGTGCCAGCAGCCCTCTTAGCGGCAACTACGAGCAGTACTTC.

The chain links TRBV19 to TRBJ1-4, with no clear D. The CDR3 has 16 residues. Germline CDR1 reads LNHDA; CDR2 reads SQIVND (reference sequence). V lost 3 bases and J 8 bases, leaving 19 bases between the germline ends. The chain's CDR3 is CASSMSRDPAREKLFF. As DNA, the CDR3 is TGTGCCAGTAGTATGTCTCGGGATCCTGCTCGCGAAAAACTGTTTTTT. The full variable domain, completed using reference TRBV19 and TRBJ1-4, is DGGITQSPKYLFRKEGQNVTLSCEQNLNHDAMYWYRQDPGQGLRLIYYSQIVNDFQKGDIAEGYSVSREKKESFPLTVTSAQKNPTAFYLCASSMSRDPAREKLFFGSGTQLSVL.

The chain couples TRBV20-1 to TRBJ2-5, with D perhaps matching TRBD1 (5 bases). Germline-derived CDR1 and CDR2 are DFQATT and SNEGSKA (reference sequence). This CDR3 is 14 amino acids long. V was cut by 3 bases and J by 5 bases, with 16 bases left in between. CDR3 protein: CSASSGATRETQYF. Here the CDR3 DNA reads TGCAGTGCTAGTAGTGGGGCAACGAGGGAGACCCAGTACTTC.

The chain couples TRBV7-9 to TRBJ2-7; D ambiguous. The CDR3 totals 12 residues. Between the trimmed V and J ends, which lost 5 bases and 3 bases, there was a span of 8 bases. Germline V lookup: CDR1 SEHNR, CDR2 FQNEAQ (reference sequence). As DNA, the CDR3 is TGTGCCAGCAGCGTGAACAACTACGAGCAGTACTTC. Residues: CASSVNNYEQYF.

The rearrangement uses TRBV11-3 and TRBJ1-1; D unresolved. CDR3 length equals 13 residues. Trimming shortened V by 5 bases and J by 1 base, and 8 bases separated the two germline ends. Germline CDR1 reads SGHNT; CDR2 reads YENEEA. DNA of the CDR3: TGTGCCAGCAGCCATAACAGGAACACTGAAGCTTTCTTT. Residues: CASSHNRNTEAFF.

This chain uses TRBV2 with TRBJ1-4; D gene uncertain. V shed 2 bases and J shed 11 bases, with 18 bases lying between them. The CDR3 consists of 15 residues. CDR1 SNHLY and CDR2 FYNNEI come from the germline V gene. The CDR3 coding sequence is TGTGCCAGCAGTGAACGGGTCGTGATGGTCGGGAAACTGTTTTTT. Translation gives CASSERVVMVGKLFF.

The rearrangement uses TRBV18 and TRBJ1-1, with no clear D. The CDR3 length is 15 residues. The V gene's germline CDR1 is KGHSH and CDR2 LQKENI. The V end was cut by 5 bases, the J end by 1 base, with 14 bases between. Here the CDR3 DNA reads TGTGCCAGCTCATCTGCAGCTCGACAGAACACTGAAGCTTTCTTT. This sequence encodes CASSSAARQNTEAFF.

This chain connects TRBV28 to TRBJ2-3, with D perhaps TRBD1 (7 bases). The germline V gene has CDR1 MDHEN and CDR2 SYDVKM. The ends were cut back, 6 bases at V and 1 base at J, with 14 bases in the middle. The CDR3 loop spans 15 amino acids. The CDR3 here is CASRTGGTGTDTQYF. In DNA, the CDR3 is TGTGCCAGCAGAACCGGAGGGACAGGCACAGATACGCAGTATTTT.

Here the CDR3 reads CAWSLLPSGNYEQYF. The CDR3 region has the DNA TGTGCCTGGAGTTTACTACCTAGCGGAAACTACGAGCAGTACTTC. The chain joins TRBV30 to TRBJ2-7, with 7 bases identical to TRBD2. With 2 bases clipped from V and 3 bases from J, the junction kept 10 bases outside the gene matches. This CDR3 is 15 amino acids long. Per germline, CDR1 GTSNPN and CDR2 SVGIG (reference sequence).

V usage is TRBV19 and J usage is TRBJ1-1; possibly TRBD1 for D (6 bases). Germline V gene data show CDR1 as LNHDA and CDR2 as SQIVND (reference sequence). Trimming removed 3 bases from V and 0 bases from J, with 17 bases in between. The CDR3 spans 17 residues. Here the CDR3 reads CASSIDRDTGMNTEAFF. The CDR3 region has the DNA TGTGCCAGTAGTATCGACCGGGACACTGGAATGAACACTGAAGCTTTCTTT.

The chain has TRBV27 and TRBJ2-1, with D tentatively TRBD2 (5 bases). Trimming pared 2 bases from V and 2 bases from J, leaving 10 bases between. The CDR3 extends over 15 amino acids. Germline CDR1 and CDR2: MNHEY and SMNVEV (reference sequence). The CDR3: CASSLERTPYNEQFF. The DNA of the CDR3 is TGTGCCAGCAGTTTAGAGCGGACCCCCTACAATGAGCAGTTCTTC.

This chain joins TRBV3-1 (or the pseudogene TRBV3-2) and TRBJ1-1; 7 bases match TRBD1. CDR1 is LGHDT and CDR2 is YNNKEL in the germline V gene (reference sequence). V shed 4 bases, J shed 3 bases, and the junction held 8 bases outside the gene matches. The CDR3 runs to 15 residues. CDR3 protein: CASSRRDRGDTEAFF. In DNA form, the CDR3 reads TGTGCCAGCAGCCGCCGGGACAGAGGGGACACTGAAGCTTTCTTT.

In this sample, this clone turned up many times. The genes are TRBV7-3 and TRBJ1-6, with D tentatively TRBD1 (6 bases). The length of the CDR3 is 15 residues. V was shortened by 4 bases and J by 0 bases, with 7 bases between the two germline ends. CDR1 and CDR2 (germline): SGHTA, FQGTGA. The CDR3 spells CASSSDSSYNSPLHF. Written as DNA, the CDR3 is TGTGCCAGCAGCTCGGACAGCTCCTATAATTCACCCCTCCACTTT.

About this clone itself: The identical CDR3 is also encoded by other nucleotide sequences in the sample. The chain combines TRBV5-1 with TRBJ2-7; the match to TRBD1 covers 12 bases. Looked up from germline, CDR1 is SGHRS and CDR2 is YFSETQ. CDR3 length: 15 residues. Unmatched junction bases numbered 2, after V lost 0 bases and J lost 4 bases. The CDR3 sequence is CASSLVGQGAYEQYF. For the CDR3, the DNA is TGCGCCAGCAGCTTGGTGGGACAGGGGGCTTACGAGCAGTACTTC.

The gene calls are TRBV7-2 and TRBJ2-1, with 12 bases lining up with TRBD2. J gave up 2 bases and V 3 bases, and 11 bases lay outside the gene matches. CDR3 length: 19 amino acids. The germline V gene encodes CDR1 SGHTA and CDR2 FQGNSA. The CDR3 sequence is CASSFYGLAGGPAYNEQFF. The CDR3 nucleotides read TGTGCCAGCAGCTTTTATGGGCTAGCGGGAGGGCCCGCCTACAATGAGCAGTTCTTC.

The chain is built from TRBV7-9 and TRBJ2-3, with D maybe TRBD1 (5 bases). Deletions cut 5 bases from V and 5 bases from J, with 11 bases between. CDR3 length: 13 amino acids. Looked up from germline, CDR1 is SEHNR and CDR2 is FQNEAQ (reference sequence). CDR3 sequence (DNA): TGTGCCAGCAGCGCTCAGGGTAAAGATACGCAGTATTTT. This codes for CASSAQGKDTQYF.

The CDR3, as DNA: TGTGCCAGCAGCCAACCAGGTGGCACCATATATTTT. It specifies CASSQPGGTIYF. The V gene is TRBV3-1 (or the pseudogene TRBV3-2), the J gene TRBJ1-3; D is ambiguous. The CDR3 length is 12 residues. Germline values: CDR1 LGHDT, CDR2 YNNKEL (reference sequence). Trimming cost V 2 bases and J 9 bases, with 8 bases left between them.

The chain carries TRBV4-2 and TRBJ2-5; D remains ambiguous. Germline assignment: CDR1 LGHNA and CDR2 YNFKEQ. The ends were cut back, 4 bases at V and 1 base at J, with 13 bases in the middle. The length of the CDR3 is 15 residues. The CDR3 region has the DNA TGTGCCAGCAGCCGAATTGACGCGGCCCAAGAGACCCAGTACTTC. The encoded protein is CASSRIDAAQETQYF.

The chain joins TRBV28 to TRBJ1-3, with 7 positions matching TRBD1. This CDR3 is 14 amino acids long. CDR1 and CDR2 from the germline V gene are MDHEN and SYDVKM. V dropped 6 bases and J dropped 4; count of bases not matched to a gene: 6. The CDR3 spells CASSFGRGGNTIYF. The DNA for the CDR3 is TGTGCCAGCAGCTTCGGCAGGGGGGGAAACACCATATATTTT.

There are many counts of this clone. J is TRBJ2-7 and V is TRBV12-2; TRBD2, the D gene given by the table, was not confirmed from the DNA. TRBV12-2 is a pseudogene. The CDR3 has 11 residues. CDR3 protein: CASRLRGEQYF. CDR3 in DNA: TGTGCAAGTCGCTTGCGAGGCGAGCAGTACTTC.

The rearrangement links TRBV11-3 to TRBJ2-1, with TRBD2 matching over 10 bases. The CDR3 has 17 amino acids. The junction had 11 bases not matched to a gene; V was cut back by 0 bases and J by 9 bases. The germline V gene has CDR1 SGHNT and CDR2 YENEEA. The CDR3 loop reads CASSLDFWASGRGEQFF. DNA for the CDR3: TGTGCCAGCAGCTTAGATTTTTGGGCTAGCGGGAGAGGTGAGCAGTTCTTC.

A word on this clone: This CDR3 is also generated by other DNA sequences in the sample. V gene TRBV27 combines with J gene TRBJ2-2; D unresolved. This CDR3 region has 14 residues. Germline V CDR1 and CDR2: MNHEY, SMNVEV (reference sequence). V was clipped by 0 bases and J by 1 base, with 3 bases between them. CDR3 residues: CASSLSGNTGELFF. The CDR3 nucleotides are TGTGCCAGCAGTTTATCCGGGAACACCGGGGAGCTGTTTTTT.